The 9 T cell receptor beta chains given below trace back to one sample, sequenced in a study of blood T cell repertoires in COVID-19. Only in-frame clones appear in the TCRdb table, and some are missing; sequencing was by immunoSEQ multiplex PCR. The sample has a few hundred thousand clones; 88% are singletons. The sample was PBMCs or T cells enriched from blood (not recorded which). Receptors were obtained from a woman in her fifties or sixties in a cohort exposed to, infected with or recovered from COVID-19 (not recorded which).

CDR3 region: CASSEGSSGANVLTF. The CDR3 nucleotides read TGCGCCAGCAGCGAGGGCAGCTCTGGGGCCAACGTCCTGACTTTC. The genes are TRBV5-1 and TRBJ2-6; D is possibly TRBD2 (5 bases). Germline V gene lookup returns CDR1 SGHRS and CDR2 YFSETQ. V lost 4 bases, J lost 0 bases, and 8 bases lay in between. The CDR3 is 15 residues long.

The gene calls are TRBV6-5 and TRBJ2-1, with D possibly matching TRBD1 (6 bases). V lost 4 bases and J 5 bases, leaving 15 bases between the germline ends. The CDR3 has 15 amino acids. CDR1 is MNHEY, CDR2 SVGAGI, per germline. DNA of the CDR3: TGTGCCAGCAGTTCCGCCCTCGGACAGAACAATGAGCAGTTCTTC. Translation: CASSSALGQNNEQFF.

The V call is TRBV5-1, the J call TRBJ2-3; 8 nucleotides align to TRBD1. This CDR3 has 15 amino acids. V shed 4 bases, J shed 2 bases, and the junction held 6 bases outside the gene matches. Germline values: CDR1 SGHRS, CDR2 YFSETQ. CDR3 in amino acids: CASSDRDRITDTQYF. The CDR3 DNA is TGCGCCAGCAGCGACCGGGACAGGATCACAGATACGCAGTATTTT.

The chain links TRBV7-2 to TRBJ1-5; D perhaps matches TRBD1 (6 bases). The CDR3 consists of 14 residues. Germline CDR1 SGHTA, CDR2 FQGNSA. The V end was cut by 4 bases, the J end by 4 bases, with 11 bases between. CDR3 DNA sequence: TGTGCCAGCAGCTGGGACAATGGTAATCAGCCCCAGCATTTT. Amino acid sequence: CASSWDNGNQPQHF.

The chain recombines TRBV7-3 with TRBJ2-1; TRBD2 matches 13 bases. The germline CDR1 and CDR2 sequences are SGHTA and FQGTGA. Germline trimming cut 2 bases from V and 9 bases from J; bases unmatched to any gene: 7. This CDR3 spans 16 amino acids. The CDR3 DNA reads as TGTGCCAGCAGCTTAGGCTGGACTAGCGGGAGTGGTGAGCAGTTCTTC. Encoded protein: CASSLGWTSGSGEQFF.

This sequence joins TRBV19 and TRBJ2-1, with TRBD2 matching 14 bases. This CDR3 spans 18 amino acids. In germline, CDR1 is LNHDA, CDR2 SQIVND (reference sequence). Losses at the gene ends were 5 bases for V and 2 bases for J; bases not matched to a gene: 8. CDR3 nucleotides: TGTGCCAGTAGTGCGACTAGCGGGAGGGGGTACCCCTACAATGAGCAGTTCTTC. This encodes CASSATSGRGYPYNEQFF.

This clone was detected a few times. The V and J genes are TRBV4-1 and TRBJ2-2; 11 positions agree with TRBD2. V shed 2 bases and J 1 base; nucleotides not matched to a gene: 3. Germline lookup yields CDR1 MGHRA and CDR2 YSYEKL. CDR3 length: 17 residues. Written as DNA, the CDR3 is TGCGCCAGCAGCCAACTAGCGGGAGGATTGAACACCGGGGAGCTGTTTTTT. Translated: CASSQLAGGLNTGELFF.

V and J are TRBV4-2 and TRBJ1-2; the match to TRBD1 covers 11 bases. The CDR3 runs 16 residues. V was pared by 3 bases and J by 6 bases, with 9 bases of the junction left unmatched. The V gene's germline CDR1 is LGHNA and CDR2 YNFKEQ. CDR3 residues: CASSHQGGQGVNGYTF. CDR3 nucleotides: TGTGCCAGCAGCCACCAGGGGGGACAGGGGGTGAATGGCTACACCTTC.

This chain's CDR3 is CASSSADRGLGYTF. CDR3 DNA sequence: TGTGCCAGCAGCTCCGCGGACAGGGGACTTGGCTACACCTTC. J is TRBJ1-2 and V is TRBV7-9; 9 nucleotides line up with TRBD1. The CDR3 has 14 residues. CDR1 and CDR2 from the germline V gene are SEHNR and FQNEAQ (reference sequence). The V and J ends lost 4 bases and 7 bases, in that order; junction bases with no gene match: 7.